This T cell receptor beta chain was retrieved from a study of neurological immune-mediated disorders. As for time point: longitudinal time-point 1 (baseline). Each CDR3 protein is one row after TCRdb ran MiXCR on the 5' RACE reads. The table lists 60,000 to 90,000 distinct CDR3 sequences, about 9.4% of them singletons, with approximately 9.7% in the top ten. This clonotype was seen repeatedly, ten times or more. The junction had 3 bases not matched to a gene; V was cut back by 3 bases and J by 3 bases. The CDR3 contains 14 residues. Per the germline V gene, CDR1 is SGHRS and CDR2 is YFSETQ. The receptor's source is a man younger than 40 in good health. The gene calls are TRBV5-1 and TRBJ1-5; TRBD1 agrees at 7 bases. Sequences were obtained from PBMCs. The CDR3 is CASSSGQPNQPQHF. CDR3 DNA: TGCGCCAGCAGCTCGGGACAGCCCAATCAGCCCCAGCATTTT.